The 28 T cell receptor beta chains below come from one sample, sequenced in a study of T cells in Graves' hyperthyroidism and ophthalmopathy. The TCR beta CDR3 regions underwent amplification using RNA transcripts as the source. The HTBI set primed first-round TCR CDR3 RT-PCR. TCRdb independently ran MiXCR on the multiplex PCR reads; one entry per CDR3 protein. The profile shows 600,000 to 650,000 distinct CDR3 sequences, 15% to 20% of them singletons. Sequenced sample: blood. These receptors were collected from a woman aged 25 to 39 with Graves' hyperthyroidism.

This clonotype has only a few counts. The chain carries TRBV7-9 and TRBJ2-1; TRBD2 aligns across 9 bases. The CDR3 has 16 amino acids. V lost 5 bases to trimming and J lost 7 bases; unmatched junction nucleotides: 12. Germline CDR1 is SEHNR and CDR2 is FQNEAQ (reference sequence). CDR3 loop: CASSQNLGTSPNEQFF. CDR3 DNA sequence: TGTGCCAGCAGCCAAAACCTCGGGACTAGCCCTAATGAGCAGTTCTTC.

The chain combines TRBV3-1 with TRBJ2-1; maybe TRBD1 (6 bases). The germline gives CDR1 LGHDT, CDR2 YNNKEL (reference sequence). This CDR3 contains 13 residues. Trimming took 4 bases from V and 10 from J, leaving 14 bases between them. CDR3 loop: CASSLSSGTEQFF. CDR3 in DNA: TGTGCCAGCAGCCTTTCATCCGGGACAGAGCAGTTCTTC.

V is TRBV7-8 and J is TRBJ1-6; the D is unclear. Germline V gene data show CDR1 as SGHVS and CDR2 as FQNEAQ. This CDR3 contains 17 residues. The ends were cut back, 6 bases at V and 0 bases at J, with 15 bases in the middle. The CDR3 loop is CASSHPTRGSYNSPLHF. The DNA for the CDR3 is TGTGCCAGCAGTCACCCTACACGCGGCTCCTATAATTCACCCCTCCACTTT.

The chain couples TRBV24-1 to TRBJ2-2; D is perhaps TRBD1 or TRBD2 (5 bases each). Germline loops: CDR1 KGHDR, CDR2 SFDVKD. The CDR3 runs 14 residues. V was clipped by 4 bases and J by 6 bases, with 11 bases between them. CDR3 nucleotide sequence: TGTGCCACCAGTGAGCCCTGGGGGTCCGGGGAGCTGTTTTTT. Its protein product is CATSEPWGSGELFF.

This clonotype was observed many times. This rearrangement joins TRBV11-2 to TRBJ2-5; TRBD2 matches 7 bases. J lost 4 bases, V lost 2 bases, and 7 bases had no gene match. The germline V gene has CDR1 SGHAT and CDR2 FQNNGV. The CDR3 consists of 15 residues. DNA for the CDR3: TGTGCCAGCAGCTTAAGGGTTACGGGAGGAGAGACCCAGTACTTC. This sequence encodes CASSLRVTGGETQYF.

This chain connects TRBV6-5 to TRBJ1-5, with 7 bases fitting TRBD1. The CDR3 contains 14 residues. V lost 0 bases, J lost 7 bases, and 3 bases stayed unmatched. CDR1 and CDR2 from the germline V gene are MNHEY and SVGAGI. CDR3 sequence reads: CASSYSGGEQPQHF. CDR3 in DNA: TGTGCCAGCAGTTACTCAGGGGGCGAACAGCCCCAGCATTTT.

The J gene is TRBJ1-1, the V gene TRBV5-1; tentatively, D is TRBD1 (6 bases). Germline CDR1 SGHRS, CDR2 YFSETQ. The CDR3 extends over 14 amino acids. Trimming pared 0 bases from V and 5 bases from J, leaving 11 bases between. In DNA form, the CDR3 reads TGCGCCAGCAGCTTGGACCAGGGGAGGACTGAAGCTTTCTTT. Protein product: CASSLDQGRTEAFF.

V usage is TRBV4-1 and J usage is TRBJ2-7, with 7 nucleotides matching TRBD1. The germline gives CDR1 MGHRA, CDR2 YSYEKL. This CDR3 has 14 residues. V lost 4 bases to trimming and J lost 2 bases; unmatched junction nucleotides: 5. The CDR3 nucleotides read TGCGCCAGCAGCCGATGGACAGGTCCCTACGAGCAGTACTTC. It translates to CASSRWTGPYEQYF.

This clonotype was seen a handful of times. In nucleotides, the CDR3 is TGTGCTAGTGGGCTAGCGGGAGTGGTAGACGAGCAGTTCTTC. Amino acid sequence: CASGLAGVVDEQFF. The chain links TRBV12-5 to TRBJ2-7, with 10 bases lining up with TRBD2. The end of the DNA aligns better with TRBJ2-1, so the J call may be wrong. Germline V gene lookup returns CDR1 LGHNT and CDR2 FRNRAP. This CDR3 is 14 amino acids long.

This clonotype has just a few counts. V usage is TRBV4-1 and J usage is TRBJ1-1; TRBD1 matches at 8 bases. Germline V gene sequence: CDR1 MGHRA, CDR2 YSYEKL. The CDR3 length is 15 residues. V lost 3 bases to trimming and J lost 0 bases; unmatched junction nucleotides: 3. The CDR3 DNA is TGCGCCAGCAGCCAGATGACAGGGGTGAACACTGAAGCTTTCTTT. This codes for CASSQMTGVNTEAFF.

The gene calls are TRBV7-9 and TRBJ1-4; 8 bases align to TRBD1. V shed 4 bases and J 8 bases; nucleotides not matched to a gene: 15. This CDR3 is built from 17 residues. The germline gives CDR1 SEHNR, CDR2 FQNEAQ (reference sequence). The CDR3 region has the DNA TGTGCCAGCAGCTCCGGACAGGGAGCACAATCAAGGGAAAAACTGTTTTTT. Translated: CASSSGQGAQSREKLFF.

The sample holds a few counts of this clonotype. V usage is TRBV12-5 and J usage is TRBJ2-5; 11 positions agree with TRBD1. This CDR3 is 16 amino acids long. V lost 1 base and J lost 5; bases outside the gene matches: 6. The germline gives CDR1 LGHNT, CDR2 FRNRAP. The CDR3 reads CASGLGTGGGGETQYF. The CDR3, as DNA: TGTGCTAGTGGTTTGGGGACAGGGGGCGGGGGGGAGACCCAGTACTTC.

This clonotype was recorded many times. The CDR3 sequence is CASSRPWTGEAFF. The CDR3 coding sequence is TGTGCCAGCAGCCGACCTTGGACAGGCGAAGCTTTCTTT. J is TRBJ1-1 and V is TRBV3-1, with 7 bases fitting TRBD1. The CDR3 has 13 amino acids. The junction had 7 bases not matched to a gene; V was cut back by 4 bases and J by 8 bases. Germline V gene data show CDR1 as LGHDT and CDR2 as YNNKEL (reference sequence).

This chain joins TRBV9 and TRBJ2-7; D is possibly TRBD1 (6 bases). This CDR3 spans 15 amino acids. The V and J ends lost 4 bases and 4 bases respectively, with 18 bases between them. Germline assignment: CDR1 SGDLS and CDR2 YYNGEE. CDR3 sequence: CASSSTGSGPYEQYF. DNA of the CDR3: TGTGCCAGCAGCTCGACAGGTTCTGGCCCTTACGAGCAGTACTTC.

This clonotype was recorded at least ten times. The V call is TRBV3-1, the J call TRBJ1-3; D is undetermined. Per the germline V gene, CDR1 is LGHDT and CDR2 is YNNKEL (reference sequence). V dropped 0 bases and J dropped 0 bases, with 9 bases sitting between them. This CDR3 has 16 residues. The CDR3 coding sequence is TGTGCCAGCAGCCAAGAGGCAACGATCTCTGGAAACACCATATATTTT. Its translation: CASSQEATISGNTIYF.

As concerns this clonotype: Just one base apart from a much larger clone, this may be a read error. The V and J genes are TRBV18 and TRBJ2-7; no definite D call. The V and J ends lost 0 bases and 10 bases respectively, with 13 bases between them. The CDR3 is 13 amino acids. Germline values: CDR1 KGHSH, CDR2 LQKENI. CDR3 sequence: CASSPPTPMDQYF. The CDR3 DNA is TGTGCCAGCTCACCACCGACCCCTATGGATCAGTACTTC.

J is TRBJ2-7 and V is TRBV7-9; the match to TRBD1 covers 10 bases. The germline V gene encodes CDR1 SEHNR and CDR2 FQNEAQ (reference sequence). This CDR3 comprises 16 residues. V trimming: 5 bases; J trimming: 2 bases; junction bases outside the gene matches: 9. The CDR3 DNA reads as TGTGCCAGCAGCGCTACGGGACAGGGGAAAGCCTACGAGCAGTACTTC. Its translation is CASSATGQGKAYEQYF.

This clonotype occurred many times. V is TRBV28 and J is TRBJ2-7, with D possibly being TRBD1 or TRBD2 (5 bases each). Germline V lookup: CDR1 MDHEN, CDR2 SYDVKM. The V end was cut by 4 bases, the J end by 4 bases, with 23 bases between. The CDR3 spans 17 residues. The CDR3 region is CASSYPGRRGFLYEQYF. The CDR3 nucleotides are TGTGCCAGCAGTTACCCGGGGCGGAGAGGGTTTTTGTACGAGCAGTACTTC. Full variable domain (rest looked up from reference TRBV28 and TRBJ2-7): DVKVTQSSRYLVKRTGEKVFLECVQDMDHENMFWYRQDPGLGLRLIYFSYDVKMKEKGDIPEGYSVSREKKERFSLILESASTNQTSMYLCASSYPGRRGFLYEQYFGPGTRLTVT.

Many counts were recorded for this clonotype. J is TRBJ2-3 and V is TRBV12-3 or TRBV12-4; 11 bases line up with TRBD1. The J segment lost 3 bases and the V segment lost 6 bases, leaving 5 bases of the junction unmatched. The CDR3 has 15 residues. The CDR3 coding sequence is TGTGCCAGCAGGGACAGGGGGCAGGCTACAGATACGCAGTATTTT. Translated, it gives CASRDRGQATDTQYF.

Many counts were recorded for this clonotype. V gene TRBV12-3 or TRBV12-4 combines with J gene TRBJ2-3; no clear D. V was clipped by 10 bases and J by 3 bases, with 8 bases between them. The CDR3 loop spans 11 amino acids. The CDR3 bases are TGTGCCACCAAGGTTACAGATACGCAGTATTTT. Translating gives CATKVTDTQYF.

The sample holds a few counts of this clonotype. This chain joins TRBV19 and TRBJ1-1, with 9 positions matching TRBD1. V was clipped by 7 bases and J by 2 bases; unmatched bases: 5. The CDR3 spans 14 residues. Germline loops: CDR1 LNHDA, CDR2 SQIVND (reference sequence). In DNA form, the CDR3 reads TGTGCCAGTACTAGGACAGGGGCTAACACTGAAGCTTTCTTT. The encoded protein is CASTRTGANTEAFF.

This clonotype was seen many times. This sequence joins TRBV27 and TRBJ2-7; TRBD2 agrees at 14 bases. The CDR3 is 17 amino acids. The trim removed 3 bases at V and 7 bases at J, leaving 11 bases unmatched. Germline loops: CDR1 MNHEY, CDR2 SMNVEV (reference sequence). The CDR3 coding sequence is TGTGCCAGCAGTTTTTCTACCGGGACTAGCGGGAGATGGGAGCAGTACTTC. Amino acids: CASSFSTGTSGRWEQYF.

This clonotype was detected many times. V gene TRBV28 combines with J gene TRBJ1-2; D is undetermined. V lost 2 bases and J lost 8, with 6 bases in between. The germline V gene has CDR1 MDHEN and CDR2 SYDVKM. The CDR3 covers 11 residues. The CDR3 region has the DNA TGTGCCAGCAGTTTAGAGGTCGGCTACACCTTC. Translation gives CASSLEVGYTF.

Of note for this clonotype: A much larger clone is a single base away; this may be a read error. The chain has TRBV6-2 or TRBV6-3 and TRBJ1-6, with D tentatively TRBD1 (6 bases). V dropped 6 bases and J dropped 3 bases, with 12 bases sitting between them. This CDR3 region has 15 residues. Germline loops: CDR1 MNHEY, CDR2 SVGEGT. CDR3 protein: CASSAGDRYNSPLHF. DNA of the CDR3: TGTGCCAGCAGCGCAGGGGACCGCTATAATTCACCCCTCCACTTT.

The chain joins TRBV9 to TRBJ2-1; 7 bases are a match to TRBD2. Per the germline V gene, CDR1 is SGDLS and CDR2 is YYNGEE. The CDR3 is 15 residues long. Losses at the gene ends were 3 bases for V and 6 bases for J; bases not matched to a gene: 9. CDR3 residues: CASSETPGGGNEQFF. CDR3 sequence (DNA): TGTGCCAGCAGCGAGACCCCTGGGGGGGGCAATGAGCAGTTCTTC. The full variable domain, rest sourced from reference TRBV9 and TRBJ2-1, is DSGVTQTPKHLITATGQRVTLRCSPRSGDLSVYWYQQSLDQGLQFLIQYYNGEERAKGNILERFSAQQFPDLHSELNLSSLELGDSALYFCASSETPGGGNEQFFGPGTRLTVL.

This clonotype was observed a few times. This chain joins TRBV6-2 or TRBV6-3 and TRBJ2-3; maybe TRBD2 (6 bases). The germline gives CDR1 MNHEY, CDR2 SVGEGT. The CDR3 runs to 12 residues. Trimming shortened V by 2 bases and J by 9 bases, and 9 bases separated the two germline ends. The CDR3 protein is CASSYRRDTQYF. CDR3 DNA sequence: TGTGCCAGCAGTTACCGGAGGGACACGCAGTATTTT.

The table lists this clonotype with a count of one. Just one base apart from a much larger clone, this may be a read error. This sequence joins TRBV7-9 and TRBJ2-7, with TRBD2 matching over 9 bases. The J segment lost 7 bases and the V segment lost 1 base, leaving 14 bases of the junction unmatched. This CDR3 contains 17 residues. Germline CDR1 SEHNR, CDR2 FQNEAQ (reference sequence). CDR3 sequence reads: CASSLGIAAGGGNEQYF. The CDR3 DNA follows: TGTGCCAGCAGCTTAGGAATTGCAGCGGGAGGCGGTAATGAGCAGTACTTC.

The V and J genes are TRBV9 and TRBJ1-1; the D gene is possibly TRBD1 (6 bases). CDR3 length equals 14 residues. Per germline, CDR1 SGDLS and CDR2 YYNGEE. V was clipped by 3 bases and J by 6 bases, with 15 bases between them. This CDR3 reads CASSASPRGAEAFF. The DNA of the CDR3 is TGTGCCAGCAGCGCGTCCCCCAGGGGCGCTGAAGCTTTCTTT.